This TCR beta chain comes out of a study of blood T cells in healthy people across ages. This clonotype was picked up one time. Its antigen is unidentified. Points from the study as a whole: There was no known CMV status for donors, so expanded clonotype changes were possibly confounded.

Next came a second PCR, run for about 7 to 12 cycles, which used a sample-barcoded 5' primer along with a J-beta primer mix. Each of the cDNA molecules was tagged by a template-switch adaptor with 12 random nucleotides. TCRdb used MiXCR to reprocess the 5' RACE reads, holding one entry per CDR3 protein. The sample includes 1,100,000 or so distinct CDR3 sequences, roughly 45% of them seen just once. The sample comprised blood. The sequence was obtained from a woman aged 55 to 70 in good health.

The CDR3 nucleotides read TGTGCCAGCAGCTGGAGACAGGGGTCCCTTCGTAGTGAGCAGTTCTTC. This encodes CASSWRQGSLRSEQFF. The chain recombines TRBV11-1 with TRBJ2-1, with TRBD1 matching over 8 bases. Germline CDR1 is SGHAT and CDR2 is FQDESV (reference sequence). There are 16 residues in the CDR3. The trim removed 4 bases at V and 9 bases at J, leaving 14 bases unmatched.